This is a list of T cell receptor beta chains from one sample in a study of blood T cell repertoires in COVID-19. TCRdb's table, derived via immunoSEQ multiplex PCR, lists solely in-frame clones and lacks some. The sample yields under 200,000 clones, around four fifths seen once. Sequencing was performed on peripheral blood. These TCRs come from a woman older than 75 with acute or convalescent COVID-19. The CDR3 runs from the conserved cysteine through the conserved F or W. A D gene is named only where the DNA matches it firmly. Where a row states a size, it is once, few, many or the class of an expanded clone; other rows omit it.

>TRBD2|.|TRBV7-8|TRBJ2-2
CASSPGGGNTGELFF
TGTGCCAGCAGCCCTGGGGGGGGAAACACCGGGGAGCTGTTTTTT
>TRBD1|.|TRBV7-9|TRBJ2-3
CASSSGTGPLSTDTQYF
TGTGCCAGCAGCTCCGGGACAGGCCCTCTTAGCACAGATACGCAGTATTTT
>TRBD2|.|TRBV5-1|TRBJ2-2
CASSSTSGGTSNTGELFF
TGCGCCAGCAGCTCCACTAGCGGGGGGACATCGAACACCGGGGAGCTGTTTTTT
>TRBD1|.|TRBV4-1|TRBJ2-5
CASSQGDSDRRQETQYF
TGCGCCAGCAGCCAAGGCGATTCGGACAGGAGACAAGAGACCCAGTACTTC
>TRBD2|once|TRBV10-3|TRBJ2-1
CAISESNPGLPDYNEQFF
TGTGCCATCAGTGAGTCGAACCCGGGACTACCCGACTACAATGAGCAGTTCTTC
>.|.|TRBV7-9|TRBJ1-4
CASSLGQGREKLFF
TGTGCCAGCAGCTTAGGGCAGGGAAGGGAAAAACTGTTTTTT
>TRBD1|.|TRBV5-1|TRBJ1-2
CASSSQGAAYGYTF
TGCGCCAGCAGCTCTCAGGGGGCGGCCTATGGCTACACCTTC
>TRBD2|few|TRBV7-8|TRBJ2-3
CASSLVQTSGGPDTQYF
TGTGCCAGCAGCTTAGTGCAGACTAGCGGGGGGCCAGATACGCAGTATTTT
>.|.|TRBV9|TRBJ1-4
CASSGPGGIKFF
TGTGCCAGCAGCGGCCCGGGCGGGATTAAATTTTTT
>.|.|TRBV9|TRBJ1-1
CASSVEGGGGWENTEAFF
TGTGCCAGCAGCGTAGAGGGAGGAGGAGGATGGGAGAACACTGAAGCTTTCTTT
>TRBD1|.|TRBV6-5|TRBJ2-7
CASKNEGQSSYEQYF
TGTGCCAGCAAGAATGAGGGACAGAGCTCCTACGAGCAGTACTTC
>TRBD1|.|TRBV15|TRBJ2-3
CATSRDTVRQGSTDTQYF
TGTGCCACCAGCAGAGATACCGTCCGACAGGGCAGCACAGATACGCAGTATTTT
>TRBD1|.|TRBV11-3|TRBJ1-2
CASSGDRGYGYTF
TGTGCCAGCAGCGGGGACAGGGGCTATGGCTACACCTTC
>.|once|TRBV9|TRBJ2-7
CASSASLKGGLYEQYF
TGTGCCAGCAGCGCGAGCTTGAAAGGAGGTCTCTACGAGCAGTACTTC
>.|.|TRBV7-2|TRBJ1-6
CASSRSGQPNSPLHF
TGTGCCAGCAGCCGTTCCGGACAGCCAAATTCACCCCTCCACTTT
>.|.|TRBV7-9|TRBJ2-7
CASSSSPGIAF
TGTGCCAGCAGCTCCAGTCCGGGTATAGCGTTC
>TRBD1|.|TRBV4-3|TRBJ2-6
CASSSDRPSSGANVLTF
TGCGCCAGCAGCTCGGACAGGCCAAGCTCTGGGGCCAACGTCCTGACTTTC
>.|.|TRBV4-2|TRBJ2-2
CASSQVQPPNTGELFF
TGTGCCAGCAGCCAAGTACAGCCCCCGAACACCGGGGAGCTGTTTTTT
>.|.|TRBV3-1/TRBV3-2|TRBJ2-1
CASSQVVLSEQFF
TGTGCCAGCAGCCAAGTGGTGCTTAGTGAGCAGTTCTTC
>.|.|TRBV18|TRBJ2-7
CASSRSVTPFYEQYF
TGTGCCAGCTCACGGTCGGTGACTCCTTTCTACGAGCAGTACTTC
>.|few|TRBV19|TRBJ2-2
CAIGDRGQTNTGELFF
TGTGCCATAGGGGATAGAGGACAAACCAACACCGGGGAGCTGTTTTTT
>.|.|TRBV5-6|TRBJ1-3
CASSLAFGNTIYF
TGTGCCAGCAGCTTGGCGTTTGGAAACACCATATATTTT
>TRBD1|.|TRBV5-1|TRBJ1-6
CASRADRGTPDSPLHF
TGCGCCAGCAGAGCGGACAGGGGGACACCCGATTCACCCCTCCACTTT
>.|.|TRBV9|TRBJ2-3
CASSVEGRSTDTQYF
TGTGCCAGCAGCGTAGAAGGGAGGAGCACAGATACGCAGTATTTT